These 7 T cell receptor beta chains were sequenced from one sample in a study of cytomegalovirus exposure and HLA in healthy donors. The PCR contained 60 Vbeta and 13 Jbeta primers. Profiled with immunoSEQ multiplex PCR; TCRdb holds only in-frame clones, not every one. The sample holds 110,000 or so clones, almost 85% seen once. The material sequenced was PBMCs. The receptors shown here come from a woman between 18 and 29 years old in good health and CMV-seronegative.

This sequence joins TRBV11-2 and TRBJ2-3; possible D gene TRBD1, 6 bases. The V gene lost 5 bases and the J gene lost 5 bases, with 11 bases spanning the gap. Germline loops: CDR1 SGHAT, CDR2 FQNNGV. CDR3 length: 13 residues. Here the CDR3 DNA reads TGTGCCAGCAGCATCACAGGGAGAGATACGCAGTATTTT. Amino acid sequence: CASSITGRDTQYF.

J is TRBJ1-2 and V is TRBV5-1, with a possible D match to TRBD1 (5 bases). The ends were cut back, 0 bases at V and 7 bases at J, with 13 bases in the middle. The V gene's germline CDR1 is SGHRS and CDR2 YFSETQ. CDR3 length: 14 amino acids. In nucleotides, the CDR3 is TGCGCCAGCAGCTTGGGGGGCCCACGCGGTGGCTACACCTTC. Translation gives CASSLGGPRGGYTF. Variable domain in full (rest from reference TRBV5-1 and TRBJ1-2): KAGVTQTPRYLIKTRGQQVTLSCSPISGHRSVSWYQQTPGQGLQFLFEYFSETQRNKGNFPGRFSGRQFSNSRSEMNVSTLELGDSALYLCASSLGGPRGGYTFGSGTRLTVV.

V usage is TRBV2 and J usage is TRBJ2-2; 9 nucleotides match TRBD1. CDR3 length: 15 amino acids. Germline CDR1 is SNHLY and CDR2 is FYNNEI. The V gene end was trimmed by 5 bases and the J gene end by 2 bases; junction bases not matched to a gene: 3. In DNA form, the CDR3 reads TGTGCCAGCAGTTCTACAGGGGGCAACACCGGGGAGCTGTTTTTT. It codes for CASSSTGGNTGELFF.

The chain joins TRBV14 to TRBJ2-1; D not resolved. With 3 bases removed from V and 2 bases from J, the gap between germline ends came to 5 bases. The CDR3 has 13 amino acids. Germline V CDR1 and CDR2: SGHDN, FVKESK. The DNA of the CDR3 is TGTGCCAGCAGCCAGACTGCCTACAATGAGCAGTTCTTC. It codes for CASSQTAYNEQFF.

The genes are TRBV6-1 and TRBJ2-7; possible D gene TRBD1, 6 bases. Germline CDR1 is MNHNS and CDR2 is SASEGT. There are 14 residues in the CDR3. Trimming took off 5 bases at V and 3 bases at J, with 14 bases between the two ends. Written as DNA, the CDR3 is TGTGCCAGCAGTCTGAGGGACACCAACTACGAGCAGTACTTC. This codes for CASSLRDTNYEQYF.

The chain recombines TRBV27 with TRBJ1-2; 7 nucleotides agree with TRBD1. Germline loops: CDR1 MNHEY, CDR2 SMNVEV (reference sequence). This CDR3 spans 14 amino acids. The V segment lost 5 bases and the J segment 6 bases; nucleotides outside the gene matches: 9. CDR3 amino acids: CASSARQGMDGYTF. Here the CDR3 DNA reads TGTGCCAGCAGTGCGCGACAGGGTATGGATGGCTACACCTTC.

The genes are TRBV6-6 and TRBJ1-2, with D hard to call. This CDR3 comprises 12 residues. The V end was cut by 6 bases, the J end by 5 bases, with 10 bases between. Germline lookup yields CDR1 MNHNY and CDR2 SVGAGI (reference sequence). CDR3 in DNA: TGTGCCAGCAGATCCGACGGGTATGGCTACACCTTC. As protein: CASRSDGYGYTF.